This T cell receptor (beta chain) is drawn from a study of fetal regulatory T cell absence and autoimmunity. Study in general: Exocrine pancreas autoimmunity occurred in IPEX patients lacking clinical diabetes.

Only in-frame clones appear in the TCRdb table, and some are missing; sequencing was by immunoSEQ multiplex PCR. The sample holds 95,000 to 100,000 clones; 72% are singletons and the top ten take roughly 2%. V lost 2 bases to trimming and J lost 0 bases; unmatched junction nucleotides: 4. Per the germline V gene, CDR1 is ENHRY and CDR2 is SYGVKD. The CDR3 sequence is 15 residues long. This clone appeared a few times. Its antigen is unknown. Study-level results: In IPEX, the enrichment was taken to support antigen-driven autoimmunity before birth. Some top pancreas TCR clones were over 85-fold enriched versus cord blood.

Material for sequencing was pancreas tissue. The V call is TRBV10-3, the J call TRBJ2-7; TRBD2 aligns across 7 bases. This TCR came from a male donor with IPEX syndrome. The CDR3 DNA follows: TGTGCCATCAGTGAGGGGCTAGCGGACTCCTACGAGCAGTACTTC. Its translation: CAISEGLADSYEQYF.